This T cell receptor beta chain was sequenced for a study of blood T cell repertoires in COVID-19. Study in general: There were acute and convalescent COVID-19 samples, and they came from the United States, Italy and Spain.

Looked up from germline, CDR1 is SGDLS and CDR2 is YYNGEE. With 6 bases removed from V and 2 bases from J, the gap between germline ends came to 18 bases. This CDR3 has 16 residues. In the original processing: For nucleated cells, counts were estimated from reference gene primer amplification. Generated by immunoSEQ multiplex PCR, the TCRdb table keeps only in-frame clones and is missing some. That table supplies the V and J calls and clone size; D and trimming were determined from the DNA. This table has a few hundred thousand clones, 86% appearing once. This clone was found a few times. Participants came from about two dozen US areas, aged roughly 18 to 95 years. Cohorts were determined from participant-reported clinical history.

The sample taken for sequencing was PBMCs or T cells enriched from blood (not recorded which). This chain links TRBV9 with TRBJ1-5; D unresolved. The source is a woman aged 40 to 49 with acute COVID-19. Written as DNA, the CDR3 is TGTGCCAGCACTCCAAGAGGGCGAGAAGGCAATCAGCCCCAGCATTTT. Its translation: CASTPRGREGNQPQHF.